The present entry profiles one T cell receptor (beta chain) with its context. Sequencing used immunoSEQ multiplex PCR; TCRdb keeps in-frame clones, though not all of them. This table has roughly 70,000 clones, more than 80% appearing once. The data belong to a study of OX40 agonist ivuxolimab in advanced cancers. Germline CDR1 reads LNHNV; CDR2 reads YYDKDF (reference sequence). V lost 0 bases to trimming and J lost 0 bases, with 6 bases between them. The CDR3 covers 15 residues. The source was CD4+ or CD8+ T cells sorted from blood, collected in a trial of the OX40 agonist ivuxolimab. The chain carries TRBV15 and TRBJ1-5; D is uncertain. The TCR sequence derives from an adult with an advanced solid tumor such as melanoma, head and neck, liver or kidney cancer. This CDR3 is CATSRDRSSNQPQHF. The CDR3 bases are TGTGCCACCAGCAGAGATAGGAGTAGCAATCAGCCCCAGCATTTT.